These 2 T cell receptor beta chains were all obtained from the same sample, sequenced in a study of cytomegalovirus exposure and HLA in healthy donors. The PCR was carried out with 60 Vbeta primers and 13 Jbeta primers. The table came from immunoSEQ multiplex PCR; TCRdb's copy has only in-frame clones and leaves some out. The repertoire holds about 95,000 clones, with approximately 81% as singletons. Sequencing was carried out using PBMCs. These receptors all stem from a woman between 40 and 55 years old in good health and CMV-seropositive.

This rearrangement joins TRBV6-5 to TRBJ2-5, with TRBD2 matching over 7 bases. The V segment lost 3 bases and the J segment 4 bases; nucleotides outside the gene matches: 11. Looked up from germline, CDR1 is MNHEY and CDR2 is SVGAGI. This CDR3 is built from 16 residues. In DNA form, the CDR3 reads TGTGCCAGCAGTTATAAATGGGTGGGAGGGTCAGAGACCCAGTACTTC. As protein: CASSYKWVGGSETQYF.

V is TRBV2 and J is TRBJ2-7, with D hard to call. The V and J ends lost 4 bases and 7 bases respectively, with 14 bases between them. The CDR3 spans 13 residues. CDR1 SNHLY and CDR2 FYNNEI come from the germline V gene. CDR3: CASSAEQTREQYF. In DNA form, the CDR3 reads TGTGCCAGCAGTGCCGAGCAAACGAGGGAGCAGTACTTC.